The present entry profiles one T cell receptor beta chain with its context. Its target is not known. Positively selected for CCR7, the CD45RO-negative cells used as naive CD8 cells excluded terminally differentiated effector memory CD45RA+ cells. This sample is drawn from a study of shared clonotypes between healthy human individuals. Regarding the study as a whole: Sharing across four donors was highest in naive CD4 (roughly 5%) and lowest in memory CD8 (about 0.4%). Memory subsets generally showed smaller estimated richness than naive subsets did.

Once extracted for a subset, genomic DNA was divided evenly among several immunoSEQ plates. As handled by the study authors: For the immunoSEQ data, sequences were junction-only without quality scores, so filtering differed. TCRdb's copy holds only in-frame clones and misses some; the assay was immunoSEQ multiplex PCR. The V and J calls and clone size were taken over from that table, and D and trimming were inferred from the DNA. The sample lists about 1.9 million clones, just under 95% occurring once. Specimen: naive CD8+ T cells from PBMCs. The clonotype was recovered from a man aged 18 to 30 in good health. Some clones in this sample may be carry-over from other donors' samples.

CDR3 region: CASRQQGRGPESIGYEQYF. The CDR3 DNA sequence: TGTGCCAGCAGACAACAAGGCAGGGGGCCAGAGTCGATTGGCTACGAGCAGTACTTC. The chain joins TRBV7-2 to TRBJ2-7; the match to TRBD1 covers 8 bases. V was clipped by 6 bases and J by 3 bases; unmatched bases: 22. CDR3 length equals 19 residues. The germline V gene has CDR1 SGHTA and CDR2 FQGNSA. The full variable domain, rest sourced from reference TRBV7-2 and TRBJ2-7, is GAGVSQSPSNKVTEKGKDVELRCDPISGHTALYWYRQSLGQGLEFLIYFQGNSAPDKSGLPSDRFSAERTGGSVSTLTIQRTQQEDSAVYLCASRQQGRGPESIGYEQYFGPGTRLTVT.